The 21 T cell receptor beta chains below all came from one sample that was sequenced in a study of T cell responses to AZD1222 COVID-19 vaccine. TCRdb keeps only in-frame clones here, not all; method: immunoSEQ multiplex PCR. This sample carries 150,000 to 200,000 clones, approximately 90% of them seen once, and the ten largest clones take under 2%. The sample consisted of peripheral blood, taken 28 days after the second AZD1222 dose. The receptors originated from an adult who received the AZD1222 COVID-19 vaccine.

V and J are TRBV30 and TRBJ2-7; 9 bases line up with TRBD2. This CDR3 is built from 18 residues. Germline V gene lookup returns CDR1 GTSNPN and CDR2 SVGIG (reference sequence). Trimming took 3 bases from V and 2 from J; bases not matched to a gene: 17. CDR3 region: CAWRKQRPAGGFTYEQYF. The DNA of the CDR3 is TGTGCCTGGAGGAAACAGCGGCCAGCGGGGGGCTTTACCTACGAGCAGTACTTC.

This clone was counted only a few times. The rearrangement joins TRBV18 to TRBJ1-2; D is uncertain. V lost 6 bases and J 5 bases, leaving 7 bases between the germline ends. The germline gives CDR1 KGHSH, CDR2 LQKENI. The CDR3 consists of 11 residues. The CDR3 protein is CASSAGYGYTF. The CDR3 DNA reads TGTGCCAGCTCCGCGGGGTATGGCTACACCTTC. The full variable domain, rest sourced from reference TRBV18 and TRBJ1-2, is NAGVMQNPRHLVRRRGQEARLRCSPMKGHSHVYWYRQLPEEGLKFMVYLQKENIIDESGMPKERFSAEFPKEGPSILRIQQVVRGDSAAYFCASSAGYGYTFGSGTRLTVV.

J is TRBJ1-2 and V is TRBV7-2; a weak D match, TRBD1 (5 bases). Germline V CDR1 and CDR2: SGHTA, FQGNSA. Trimming removed 4 bases at V and 2 bases at J, with 14 bases between. CDR3 length: 15 residues. This CDR3 reads CASSSPGRPNYGYTF. The DNA for the CDR3 is TGTGCCAGCAGCTCACCAGGGAGGCCCAACTATGGCTACACCTTC.

This rearrangement joins TRBV7-8 to TRBJ1-3; the D is unclear. V lost 4 bases, J lost 0 bases, and 13 bases lay in between. The CDR3 has 16 amino acids. Per germline, CDR1 SGHVS and CDR2 FQNEAQ. CDR3 in DNA: TGTGCCAGCAGCTGGGATCGGGCGGTCTCTGGAAACACCATATATTTT. This sequence encodes CASSWDRAVSGNTIYF.

Only a few counts were recorded for this clone. V usage is TRBV7-3 and J usage is TRBJ2-3; TRBD2 agrees at 8 bases. The CDR3 contains 16 residues. Trimming removed 5 bases from V and 2 bases from J; junction bases left unmatched: 9. CDR1 and CDR2 (germline): SGHTA, FQGTGA. This chain's CDR3 is CASSPQGGGLTDTQYF. DNA for the CDR3: TGTGCCAGCAGCCCACAAGGCGGGGGGCTCACAGATACGCAGTATTTT.

This clone was counted only a few times. This sequence joins TRBV29-1 and TRBJ1-2, with 9 bases identical to TRBD1. From germline, CDR1 is SQVTM and CDR2 ANQGSEA. Trimming at V came to 6 bases and at J to 4 bases, leaving 9 bases not matched to a gene. The CDR3 runs to 14 residues. The CDR3 loop reads CSVLSTGGVYGYTF. CDR3 bases: TGCAGCGTACTTTCGACAGGGGGAGTCTATGGCTACACCTTC.

CDR3 coding DNA: TGCGCCAGCAGCCAAGATCCCGGGGTCGCCTACAATGAGCAGTTCTTC. Its translation is CASSQDPGVAYNEQFF. The V call is TRBV4-3, the J call TRBJ2-1, with D possibly being TRBD2 (5 bases). This CDR3 contains 16 residues. CDR1 LGHNA and CDR2 YSLEER come from the germline V gene. The V end lost 0 bases, the J end lost 2 bases, and 11 bases lay between the germline ends.

The J gene is TRBJ1-4, the V gene TRBV7-9; 8 positions match TRBD1. Per germline, CDR1 SEHNR and CDR2 FQNEAQ (reference sequence). This CDR3 spans 14 amino acids. With 8 bases clipped from V and 4 bases from J, the junction kept 6 bases outside the gene matches. CDR3 sequence reads: CASSKGQVNEKLFF. The CDR3 DNA sequence: TGTGCCAGCTCCAAGGGACAGGTTAATGAAAAACTGTTTTTT.

V usage is TRBV3-1 (or the pseudogene TRBV3-2) and J usage is TRBJ2-1, with a tentative D call TRBD1 (5 bases). The CDR3 is 13 residues long. Between the trimmed V and J ends, which lost 4 bases and 9 bases, there was a span of 13 bases. Germline CDR1 LGHDT, CDR2 YNNKEL (reference sequence). CDR3 amino acids: CASSPRGGGEQFF. In DNA, the CDR3 is TGTGCCAGCAGCCCAAGGGGTGGCGGTGAGCAGTTCTTC.

This chain uses TRBV12-3 or TRBV12-4 with TRBJ1-2; no clear D gene. This CDR3 is 13 amino acids long. The V end lost 6 bases, the J end lost 3 bases, and 11 bases lay between the germline ends. The CDR3 region has the DNA TGTGCCAGCAGGCCCGGCCCTGACTATGGCTACACCTTC. Protein sequence: CASRPGPDYGYTF.

This clone appeared a single time. The chain recombines TRBV11-2 with TRBJ2-7; 8 bases line up with TRBD1. The ends lost 6 bases at V and 6 bases at J; junction bases unmatched: 7. Germline CDR1 is SGHAT and CDR2 is FQNNGV. The CDR3 covers 13 residues. DNA of the CDR3: TGTGCCAGCAGTCTCGGACAGGGACGCGAGCAGTACTTC. It codes for CASSLGQGREQYF.

This chain joins TRBV2 and TRBJ2-7; TRBD1 is a possible D gene (5 bases). The CDR3 runs 14 residues. V was cut by 3 bases and J by 1 base, with 10 bases left in between. Germline values: CDR1 SNHLY, CDR2 FYNNEI. The CDR3 nucleotides are TGTGCCAGCAGTGACCAGGGATTTTCCTACGAGCAGTACTTC. Translating gives CASSDQGFSYEQYF.

The rearrangement uses TRBV29-1 and TRBJ2-1; 14 positions match TRBD2. Germline assignment: CDR1 SQVTM and CDR2 ANQGSEA. J gave up 8 bases and V 6 bases, and 9 bases lay outside the gene matches. This CDR3 is 15 amino acids long. The CDR3, as DNA: TGCAGCGTACCGGGACTAGCGGGAGTAGGGGATGAGCAGTTCTTC. This encodes CSVPGLAGVGDEQFF.

The rearrangement uses TRBV7-9 and TRBJ2-7; D gene ambiguous. V was shortened by 2 bases and J by 3 bases, with 5 bases between the two germline ends. The CDR3 covers 12 residues. Per germline, CDR1 SEHNR and CDR2 FQNEAQ (reference sequence). The CDR3 sequence is CASSLTVYEQYF. In DNA form, the CDR3 reads TGTGCCAGCAGCTTAACCGTCTACGAGCAGTACTTC.

The rearrangement links TRBV30 to TRBJ2-7, with D hard to call. CDR3 length equals 13 residues. Per germline, CDR1 GTSNPN and CDR2 SVGIG (reference sequence). Trimming took 0 bases from V and 6 from J, leaving 12 bases between them. The CDR3 spells CAWSVLKSAEQYF. In nucleotides, the CDR3 is TGTGCCTGGAGTGTACTAAAATCAGCCGAGCAGTACTTC.

The J gene is TRBJ1-2, the V gene TRBV2; the D is unclear. The CDR3 contains 15 residues. Germline values: CDR1 SNHLY, CDR2 FYNNEI. V dropped 6 bases and J dropped 2 bases, with 16 bases sitting between them. As DNA, the CDR3 is TGTGCCAGCAGGCCCCGAAGCCAAGGGAACTATGGCTACACCTTC. This codes for CASRPRSQGNYGYTF.

The chain combines TRBV2 with TRBJ2-6; D gene ambiguous. Deletions cut 8 bases from V and 3 bases from J, with 5 bases between. Germline CDR1 SNHLY, CDR2 FYNNEI. This CDR3 is 12 amino acids long. The CDR3 sequence: CASSGGANVLTF. In nucleotides, the CDR3 is TGTGCCAGCTCGGGTGGGGCCAACGTCCTGACTTTC.

The chain joins TRBV15 to TRBJ2-7, with a tentative D call TRBD1 (5 bases). Germline V lookup: CDR1 LNHNV, CDR2 YYDKDF (reference sequence). The CDR3 consists of 16 residues. Trimming removed 0 bases at V and 0 bases at J, with 12 bases between. The CDR3 is CATSRETRASSYEQYF. The CDR3 bases are TGTGCCACCAGCAGAGAAACCAGGGCGAGCTCCTACGAGCAGTACTTC.

CDR3 DNA sequence: TGTGCCAGCAGACAGACGGGGAATGAGCAGTTCTTC. Residues: CASRQTGNEQFF. V gene TRBV27 combines with J gene TRBJ2-1; a possible D gene is TRBD2 (5 bases). V dropped 6 bases and J dropped 7 bases, with 10 bases sitting between them. The CDR3 sequence is 12 residues long. Germline V gives CDR1 MNHEY, CDR2 SMNVEV (reference sequence).

The CDR3 reads CASSLNRGADTQYF. In nucleotides, the CDR3 is TGTGCCAGCAGCTTAAACAGGGGAGCAGATACGCAGTATTTT. The V and J genes are TRBV5-4 and TRBJ2-3; 7 nucleotides align to TRBD1. CDR1 is SGHNT and CDR2 is YYREEE in the germline V gene (reference sequence). V gave up 2 bases and J gave up 4 bases; unmatched junction bases: 4. The CDR3 runs 14 residues.

The chain couples TRBV6-1 to TRBJ2-7; 11 nucleotides agree with TRBD1. The J segment lost 4 bases and the V segment lost 2 bases, leaving 7 bases of the junction unmatched. This CDR3 is 16 amino acids long. The germline CDR1 and CDR2 sequences are MNHNS and SASEGT. Here the CDR3 DNA reads TGTGCCAGCAGTGAAAACCCGGGGACAGGGGGTTACGAGCAGTACTTC. Its protein is CASSENPGTGGYEQYF.